This TCR beta chain originates from a study of a mutant IDH1 vaccine in newly diagnosed glioma. At the level of the study: Most patients had radiochemotherapy with temozolomide before enrollment; others had one alone.

The protocol was immunoSEQ multiplex PCR, while the TCRdb copy is restricted to in-frame clones and leaves out a portion. The data show around 67,000 clones, over 70% seen once. Per germline, CDR1 MRHNA and CDR2 SNTAGT. This CDR3 comprises 16 residues. Trimming left V 5 bases short and J 0 bases short, with 14 bases between. Time point indicated: baseline, week 1 (first vaccination visit). Documented treatment: pre-vaccination baseline after standard-of-care therapy. The sequence was obtained from a woman in her late teens or twenties with glioma. Some clones in this sample may be carry-over from other donors' samples. The chain recombines TRBV6-4 with TRBJ2-1, with D possibly TRBD1 on 6 matching bases. Here the sequenced sample was peripheral blood mononuclear cells (PBMCs), taken from a glioma patient treated with radiotherapy, temozolomide or both. CDR3 DNA sequence: TGTGCCAGCAGTCTCCAGGGGCTGAGCTCCTACAATGAGCAGTTCTTC. Its protein is CASSLQGLSSYNEQFF.